The clone carrying this T cell receptor beta chain appeared once. The data derive from a study of blood T cell repertoires in COVID-19. Across the whole study: From the United States, Italy and Spain came samples of acute and convalescent COVID-19. T cells, B-cell-depleted T cells, or PBMCs provided the cDNA or gDNA that served as material.

Individuals aged roughly 18 to 95 years were recruited from 20 to 25 US areas. Participants had their cohort set by participant-reported clinical history. Per the germline V gene, CDR1 is MNHEY and CDR2 is SVGAGI. The V segment lost 0 bases and the J segment 2 bases; nucleotides outside the gene matches: 4. The CDR3 is 15 amino acids. Clones were sequenced by immunoSEQ multiplex PCR, and TCRdb holds only the in-frame ones, with some missing. The repertoire holds some 400,000 clones, about 90% seen once, with 1.5% to 2% in the top ten. What was sequenced was PBMCs or T cells enriched from blood (not recorded which). The rearrangement joins TRBV6-5 to TRBJ2-7; 7 bases agree with TRBD1. The origin of this receptor is a woman between 25 and 40 years old who had recovered from COVID-19. The CDR3 loop is CASSYSRGSPYEQYF. The CDR3 coding sequence is TGTGCCAGCAGTTACTCCAGGGGGAGCCCCTACGAGCAGTACTTC.